The 23 T cell receptor beta chains listed next were all sequenced from one sample in a study of beta chain features in type 1 diabetes. The investigators reverse transcribed all of the isolated RNA, so they sequenced expressed TCRB transcripts. Generated by immunoSEQ multiplex PCR, the TCRdb table keeps only in-frame clones and is missing some. The sample contains 600,000 or so clones, over 12% of which appear only once. The antigens for these receptors are not known. Study-level results: Type 1 diabetes patients showed a moderate but significant shortening of TCRB CDR3s in all four CD4+ subsets.

Sequenced: naive CD4+ T cells from blood. These receptors were taken from a man aged 18-30 years with type 1 diabetes.

This clone was picked up a small number of times. The rearrangement links TRBV7-9 to TRBJ1-1; D may be TRBD1 (5 bases). Trimming shortened V by 1 base and J by 6 bases, and 12 bases separated the two germline ends. Germline values: CDR1 SEHNR, CDR2 FQNEAQ (reference sequence). The CDR3 runs to 14 residues. In nucleotides, the CDR3 is TGTGCCAGCAGCTTAGGGTCAGGGAGCCCTGAAGCTTTCTTT. Protein: CASSLGSGSPEAFF.

This clone has more than one count but fewer than ten. The V gene is TRBV6-5, the J gene TRBJ2-5; D possibly corresponds to TRBD2 (5 bases). V lost 6 bases, J lost 7 bases, and 12 bases lay in between. Germline lookup yields CDR1 MNHEY and CDR2 SVGAGI. The CDR3 extends over 12 amino acids. Here the CDR3 DNA reads TGTGCCAGCAGCGGTGGAGGTTGGACCCAGTACTTC. It codes for CASSGGGWTQYF.

This chain uses TRBV6-5 with TRBJ1-5; D is undetermined. Trimming took 0 bases from V and 5 from J, leaving 2 bases between them. There are 12 residues in the CDR3. The germline gives CDR1 MNHEY, CDR2 SVGAGI. CDR3 region: CASSYSDQPQHF. CDR3 coding DNA: TGTGCCAGCAGTTACTCGGATCAGCCCCAGCATTTT.

The chain carries TRBV5-1 and TRBJ2-7; tentatively, D is TRBD1 (6 bases). The CDR3 sequence is 13 residues long. Per the germline V gene, CDR1 is SGHRS and CDR2 is YFSETQ. V was cut by 1 base and J by 3 bases, with 8 bases left in between. The CDR3 coding sequence is TGCGCCAGCAGCTTGACAGGGAACTACGAGCAGTACTTC. Translation gives CASSLTGNYEQYF.

This clone was counted a few times. The V call is TRBV9, the J call TRBJ2-2; the D is unclear. Per germline, CDR1 SGDLS and CDR2 YYNGEE. V dropped 2 bases and J dropped 7 bases, with 3 bases sitting between them. This CDR3 has 11 amino acids. The DNA of the CDR3 is TGTGCCAGCAGCGTTGACGGGGAGCTGTTTTTT. Translation gives CASSVDGELFF.

This clone was picked up a small number of times. The V gene is TRBV7-2, the J gene TRBJ2-3; D remains unclear. Germline CDR1 reads SGHTA; CDR2 reads FQGNSA. The CDR3 extends over 15 amino acids. Between the trimmed V and J ends, which lost 1 base and 4 bases, there was a span of 12 bases. In DNA form, the CDR3 reads TGTGCCAGCAGCTTAGAAGCTTTCTCCTCAGATACGCAGTATTTT. It yields the protein CASSLEAFSSDTQYF.

The CDR3 coding sequence is TGTGCCAGCAGCGTAGGTCCAGCGGGGGGCCCCACAGATACGCAGTATTTT. It translates to CASSVGPAGGPTDTQYF. This rearrangement joins TRBV9 to TRBJ2-3; 9 positions agree with TRBD2. This CDR3 has 17 residues. The trim removed 0 bases at V and 2 bases at J, leaving 7 bases unmatched. Per the germline V gene, CDR1 is SGDLS and CDR2 is YYNGEE.

The chain has TRBV30 and TRBJ2-1; the D is unclear. Germline V gene sequence: CDR1 GTSNPN, CDR2 SVGIG (reference sequence). Trimming shortened V by 5 bases and J by 3 bases, and 11 bases separated the two germline ends. This CDR3 region has 13 residues. This chain's CDR3 is CAWQGISYNEQFF. The CDR3 DNA sequence: TGTGCCTGGCAAGGGATTAGCTACAATGAGCAGTTCTTC. Full variable domain (outside the CDR3, taken from reference TRBV30 and TRBJ2-1): SQTIHQWPATLVQPVGSPLSLECTVEGTSNPNLYWYRQAAGRGLQLLFYSVGIGQISSEVPQNLSASRPQDRQFILSSKKLLLSDSGFYLCAWQGISYNEQFFGPGTRLTVL.

The gene calls are TRBV4-1 and TRBJ1-1; possibly TRBD1 for D (6 bases). V was cut by 1 base and J by 1 base, with 16 bases left in between. CDR1 MGHRA and CDR2 YSYEKL come from the germline V gene. The CDR3 extends over 17 amino acids. CDR3 in DNA: TGCGCCAGCAGCCAAGCTTACCCGGGGGCGCGGAACACTGAAGCTTTCTTT. Amino acids: CASSQAYPGARNTEAFF.

This clone was seen more than once but under ten times. The V gene is TRBV6-5, the J gene TRBJ2-2; 7 bases are a match to TRBD2. Germline lookup yields CDR1 MNHEY and CDR2 SVGAGI. The CDR3 sequence is 15 residues long. V was clipped by 2 bases and J by 0 bases; unmatched bases: 0. The CDR3 nucleotides read TGTGCCAGCAGTTACCGGGGGGCGAACACCGGGGAGCTGTTTTTT. Its translation is CASSYRGANTGELFF.

V gene TRBV2 combines with J gene TRBJ1-1, with TRBD1 matching over 7 bases. This CDR3 spans 14 amino acids. J lost 4 bases, V lost 6 bases, and 8 bases had no gene match. The germline CDR1 and CDR2 sequences are SNHLY and FYNNEI. In nucleotides, the CDR3 is TGTGCCAGCAGGGACACAGGGGTGGGCACTGAAGCTTTCTTT. As protein: CASRDTGVGTEAFF.

This rearrangement joins TRBV6-4 to TRBJ1-2; possibly TRBD1 for D (5 bases). Per germline, CDR1 MRHNA and CDR2 SNTAGT. CDR3 length: 13 residues. Trimming cost V 4 bases and J 4 bases, with 10 bases left between them. The CDR3, as DNA: TGTGCCAGCAGTGTGGGGGTTGGCTATGGCTACACCTTC. Its translation: CASSVGVGYGYTF.

The chain uses TRBV9 and TRBJ2-3; 7 bases are a match to TRBD2. CDR1 SGDLS and CDR2 YYNGEE come from the germline V gene. J gave up 1 base and V 4 bases, and 6 bases lay outside the gene matches. There are 15 residues in the CDR3. CDR3 amino acids: CASSPFGGGTDTQYF. The CDR3 bases are TGTGCCAGCAGCCCCTTTGGGGGGGGCACAGATACGCAGTATTTT.

This clone was seen a few times. This rearrangement joins TRBV20-1 to TRBJ2-5; D remains ambiguous. The CDR3 covers 11 residues. Germline-derived CDR1 and CDR2 are DFQATT and SNEGSKA (reference sequence). The V gene lost 2 bases and the J gene lost 5 bases, with 6 bases spanning the gap. CDR3 sequence: CSARSVETQYF. The CDR3 nucleotides read TGCAGTGCTAGATCGGTTGAGACCCAGTACTTC.

This clone was seen a handful of times. The genes are TRBV25-1 and TRBJ2-3; D call uncertain. Germline CDR1 MGHDK, CDR2 SYGVNS. The CDR3 totals 13 residues. V dropped 1 base and J dropped 2 bases, with 4 bases sitting between them. The CDR3 DNA follows: TGTGCCAGCAGTGAATTCGCCACAGATACGCAGTATTTT. The encoded protein is CASSEFATDTQYF.

V usage is TRBV30 and J usage is TRBJ2-6, with D possibly TRBD1 on 6 matching bases. The CDR3 length is 15 residues. Trimming stripped 2 bases from V and 2 bases from J, with 10 bases between. Germline V gene sequence: CDR1 GTSNPN, CDR2 SVGIG (reference sequence). The CDR3 DNA follows: TGTGCCTGGAGTCGAGGACAGCCTGGGGCCAACGTCCTGACTTTC. Protein: CAWSRGQPGANVLTF.

The chain carries TRBV10-3 and TRBJ2-5, with D perhaps matching TRBD1 (6 bases). Between the trimmed V and J ends, which lost 10 bases and 1 base, there was a span of 13 bases. The germline V gene encodes CDR1 ENHRY and CDR2 SYGVKD. CDR3 size: 13 residues. CDR3 coding DNA: TGTGCCAGTAGGGGACAACCCCAAGAGACCCAGTACTTC. This codes for CASRGQPQETQYF.

The chain is built from TRBV2 and TRBJ1-1; 8 nucleotides agree with TRBD1. Losses at the gene ends were 11 bases for V and 5 bases for J; bases not matched to a gene: 7. The CDR3 has 12 residues. The V gene's germline CDR1 is SNHLY and CDR2 FYNNEI. CDR3 coding DNA: TGTGCCGGCGGACAGGGTGGGACTGAAGCTTTCTTT. Residues: CAGGQGGTEAFF.

The chain links TRBV6-6 to TRBJ2-5; perhaps TRBD2 as D (5 bases). Germline values: CDR1 MNHNY, CDR2 SVGAGI (reference sequence). The CDR3 extends over 15 amino acids. V lost 4 bases, J lost 5 bases, and 17 bases lay in between. The DNA for the CDR3 is TGTGCCAGCAGTTTCCTTCGGACTGAGGTGGAGACCCAGTACTTC. Its protein is CASSFLRTEVETQYF.

This clone was detected only a few times. This chain connects TRBV7-2 to TRBJ2-7, with 9 bases lining up with TRBD2. V gave up 1 base and J gave up 1 base; unmatched junction bases: 2. CDR1 is SGHTA and CDR2 is FQGNSA in the germline V gene. The CDR3 has 15 amino acids. The chain's CDR3 is CASSLGTSVSYEQYF. CDR3 nucleotides: TGTGCCAGCAGCTTAGGGACTAGCGTTTCCTACGAGCAGTACTTC. Full variable domain (missing parts from reference TRBV7-2 and TRBJ2-7): GAGVSQSPSNKVTEKGKDVELRCDPISGHTALYWYRQSLGQGLEFLIYFQGNSAPDKSGLPSDRFSAERTGGSVSTLTIQRTQQEDSAVYLCASSLGTSVSYEQYFGPGTRLTVT.

The chain has TRBV5-1 and TRBJ2-1; tentatively, D is TRBD1 or TRBD2 (6 bases each). V lost 4 bases to trimming and J lost 0 bases, with 14 bases between them. The germline gives CDR1 SGHRS, CDR2 YFSETQ. The CDR3 extends over 16 amino acids. CDR3 amino acids: CASSPGGYSSYNEQFF. The CDR3 nucleotides are TGCGCCAGCAGCCCCGGGGGCTACTCCTCCTACAATGAGCAGTTCTTC.

This sequence joins TRBV20-1 and TRBJ2-5; D is undetermined. Germline-derived CDR1 and CDR2 are DFQATT and SNEGSKA (reference sequence). This CDR3 comprises 10 residues. Between the trimmed V and J ends, which lost 3 bases and 5 bases, there was a span of 4 bases. The CDR3 spells CSARIETQYF. The CDR3 coding sequence is TGCAGTGCTAGGATCGAGACCCAGTACTTC.

This clone was seen only a few times. This chain connects TRBV4-3 to TRBJ2-5, with D perhaps matching TRBD1 (5 bases). Germline-derived CDR1 and CDR2 are LGHNA and YSLEER. The CDR3 sequence is 14 residues long. The V end lost 1 base, the J end lost 5 bases, and 11 bases lay between the germline ends. The CDR3 sequence: CASSQVEWGETQYF. CDR3 DNA: TGCGCCAGCAGCCAAGTAGAGTGGGGCGAGACCCAGTACTTC.